A single sample is the source of the 9 T cell receptor beta chains below, sequenced in a study of T cell changes during pregnancy in multiple sclerosis. Clones were sequenced by immunoSEQ multiplex PCR, and TCRdb holds only the in-frame ones, with some missing. The table shows 42,000 or so clones, with 87% occurring only once. The sequencing used CD4+ T cells from peripheral blood mononuclear cells, collected after pregnancy. The receptor set was obtained from a female donor with multiple sclerosis, enrolled in a pregnancy study.

In regard to this clone: The sample contains more than one DNA sequence encoding this CDR3. The chain joins TRBV7-2 to TRBJ2-5; D may be TRBD2 (5 bases). CDR1 is SGHTA and CDR2 is FQGNSA in the germline V gene. V was clipped by 0 bases and J by 2 bases, with 7 bases between them. The CDR3 is 14 amino acids. DNA for the CDR3: TGTGCCAGCAGCTTAGCAGGCGGGCAAGAGACCCAGTACTTC. Its translation is CASSLAGGQETQYF.

This chain uses TRBV7-2 with TRBJ1-4; D call uncertain. The CDR3 length is 14 residues. Germline V gene sequence: CDR1 SGHTA, CDR2 FQGNSA. The V end lost 3 bases, the J end lost 6 bases, and 11 bases lay between the germline ends. CDR3 in amino acids: CASSLAGWDEKLFF. The CDR3 DNA reads as TGTGCCAGCAGCTTGGCGGGGTGGGATGAAAAACTGTTTTTT.

V is TRBV30 and J is TRBJ1-2; D is undetermined. The germline gives CDR1 GTSNPN, CDR2 SVGIG (reference sequence). The V and J ends lost 3 bases and 5 bases respectively, with 13 bases between them. This CDR3 is 13 amino acids long. Here the CDR3 DNA reads TGTGCCTGGAGCGGACCAGCGGTATATGGCTACACCTTC. This gives the protein CAWSGPAVYGYTF.

The chain recombines TRBV9 with TRBJ1-6; TRBD1 might be the D (6 bases). V lost 4 bases and J 7 bases, leaving 18 bases between the germline ends. CDR3 length: 16 residues. CDR1 is SGDLS and CDR2 is YYNGEE in the germline V gene. CDR3 coding DNA: TGTGCCAGCAGCCCTCGAGTAGGACAGACAAATTCACCCCTCCACTTT. Protein: CASSPRVGQTNSPLHF.

The V call is TRBV9, the J call TRBJ2-2, with 7 bases aligning to TRBD1. V gave up 4 bases and J gave up 3 bases; unmatched junction bases: 6. Germline assignment: CDR1 SGDLS and CDR2 YYNGEE. The CDR3 runs 15 residues. The CDR3 here is CASSPRGLDTGELFF. The CDR3 DNA reads as TGTGCCAGCAGCCCGAGGGGGCTAGACACCGGGGAGCTGTTTTTT.

The CDR3 reads CASLTGSAMNTEAFF. DNA for the CDR3: TGTGCCTCCCTTACAGGGTCAGCCATGAACACTGAAGCTTTCTTT. The chain has TRBV28 and TRBJ1-1; possibly TRBD1 for D (6 bases). Looked up from germline, CDR1 is MDHEN and CDR2 is SYDVKM. V shed 11 bases and J shed 0 bases, with 19 bases lying between them. The CDR3 is 15 residues long. Full variable domain (missing parts from reference TRBV28 and TRBJ1-1): DVKVTQSSRYLVKRTGEKVFLECVQDMDHENMFWYRQDPGLGLRLIYFSYDVKMKEKGDIPEGYSVSREKKERFSLILESASTNQTSMYLCASLTGSAMNTEAFFGQGTRLTVV.

This clone was observed a handful of times. The genes are TRBV30 and TRBJ2-6; 8 bases align to TRBD1. Losses at the gene ends were 8 bases for V and 3 bases for J; bases not matched to a gene: 9. The CDR3 covers 15 residues. The germline V gene has CDR1 GTSNPN and CDR2 SVGIG (reference sequence). CDR3 sequence reads: CARDRGERGANVLTF. The DNA of the CDR3 is TGTGCCCGCGACAGGGGAGAGCGTGGGGCCAACGTCCTGACTTTC.

The chain combines TRBV10-1 with TRBJ2-3, with TRBD1 matching 10 bases. CDR3 size: 14 residues. After removal of 6 bases from V and 3 bases from J, the junction contained 3 bases not matched to a gene. Looked up from germline, CDR1 is WNHNN and CDR2 is SYGVQD (reference sequence). The CDR3 loop is CASSPGQGTDTQYF. The CDR3 DNA sequence: TGCGCCAGCAGCCCGGGACAGGGGACAGATACGCAGTATTTT.

This rearrangement joins TRBV30 to TRBJ1-5; 8 bases fit TRBD1. The CDR3 is 15 amino acids. Trimming cost V 4 bases and J 6 bases; bases outside gene matches: 11. CDR1 GTSNPN and CDR2 SVGIG come from the germline V gene (reference sequence). The CDR3 reads CAWTLGTGPGQPQHF. As DNA, the CDR3 is TGTGCCTGGACCCTCGGGACAGGTCCAGGTCAGCCCCAGCATTTT. Complete variable domain (other parts from reference TRBV30 and TRBJ1-5): SQTIHQWPATLVQPVGSPLSLECTVEGTSNPNLYWYRQAAGRGLQLLFYSVGIGQISSEVPQNLSASRPQDRQFILSSKKLLLSDSGFYLCAWTLGTGPGQPQHFGDGTRLSIL.